This T cell receptor beta chain was sequenced during a study of T cells in Graves' hyperthyroidism and ophthalmopathy. General observations from the study: For ophthalmopathy, model prediction preceded onset by a median roughly 6.3 months. Most thyroid clonotypes expanded above 0.001 appeared in blood too.

Hyperthyroidism of Graves' type that showed no ophthalmopathy progression within 18 months was stable. TCR beta CDR3 regions were amplified from RNA transcripts. With the HTBI primer set, the TCR CDR3 went through a first round of RT-PCR. TCRdb reanalysed the multiplex PCR reads using MiXCR and keeps one entry per CDR3 protein. The sample carries 300,000 to 400,000 distinct CDR3 sequences, 18% recorded once. In this sample, this clonotype turned up many times. Its cognate antigen is unknown. The sequenced sample was blood. This TCR came from a woman in her 50s with Graves' hyperthyroidism.

DNA of the CDR3: TGTGCCAGCAGTTCCAGCCCGGGACAGAGGGTGAACACTGAAGCTTTCTTT. Translation: CASSSSPGQRVNTEAFF. The chain uses TRBV12-3 or TRBV12-4 and TRBJ1-1; 7 bases are shared with TRBD1. J gave up 0 bases and V 4 bases, and 11 bases lay outside the gene matches. CDR3 length equals 17 residues.